Each of the 15 T cell receptor beta chains below was sequenced from the same sample in a study of prognosis after radiotherapy for stage I lung cancer. Two-round multiplex PCR, the amplification method, yielded TCR beta CDR3 from genomic DNA. TRBV and TRBJ genes each had their own specific primers in first-round PCR. MiXCR, applied by TCRdb to the multiplex PCR reads, yields one record per CDR3 protein. The table includes some 34,000 distinct CDR3 sequences, 32% detected once. The specimen was PBMCs, collected before or after stereotactic body radiation therapy (not recorded which). Receptors were obtained from a donor aged 50 or older with non-small cell lung cancer.

This clonotype was counted ten times or more. Being one base from a much bigger clone, this may be a read error. The gene calls are TRBV20-1 and TRBJ1-5; 10 bases agree with TRBD1. The CDR3 runs to 14 residues. The trim removed 6 bases at V and 5 bases at J, leaving 7 bases unmatched. The germline gives CDR1 DFQATT, CDR2 SNEGSKA (reference sequence). CDR3 coding DNA: TGCAGTGCGCGCCGGGACAGGGGCGATCAGCCCCAGCATTTT. This encodes CSARRDRGDQPQHF.

This clonotype was observed a few times. The rearrangement joins TRBV12-3 or TRBV12-4 to TRBJ1-2, with D perhaps matching TRBD1 (5 bases). V shed 10 bases and J shed 2 bases, with 17 bases lying between them. The CDR3 loop spans 14 amino acids. This CDR3 reads CANNATNRNYGYTF. The CDR3, as DNA: TGTGCCAACAACGCGACGAACAGGAACTATGGCTACACCTTC.

The rearrangement links TRBV20-1 to TRBJ2-7; either TRBD1 or TRBD2 may supply D (8 bases each). V was shortened by 6 bases and J by 1 base, with 19 bases between the two germline ends. Germline V gives CDR1 DFQATT, CDR2 SNEGSKA (reference sequence). CDR3 length equals 15 residues. CDR3 amino acids: CSATGGASGSYEQYF. The CDR3 DNA is TGCAGTGCCACAGGGGGGGCTAGCGGGTCCTACGAGCAGTACTTC.

This clonotype was detected many times. The chain employs TRBV20-1 and TRBJ1-5; D is unclear. This CDR3 comprises 15 residues. The V end was cut by 0 bases, the J end by 0 bases, with 9 bases between. Germline V gene data show CDR1 as DFQATT and CDR2 as SNEGSKA (reference sequence). For the CDR3, the DNA is TGCAGTGCTAGAGATCGGGTCAATAGCAATCAGCCCCAGCATTTT. Translated, it gives CSARDRVNSNQPQHF.

Concerning this clonotype itself: A much bigger clone sits one base away, suggesting this may be a read error. The rearrangement links TRBV6-2 or TRBV6-3 to TRBJ1-1; tentatively, D is TRBD1 (5 bases). The germline V gene encodes CDR1 MNHEY and CDR2 SVGEGT. CDR3 length: 14 amino acids. The CDR3 loop is CASRGEGWTTGAFF. The CDR3 DNA is TGTGCCAGCAGGGGGGAGGGCTGGACTACTGGAGCTTTCTTT.

About this clonotype itself: A read error likely explains this, since a far larger clone differs by one base. The J gene is TRBJ2-3, the V gene TRBV6-9, with TRBD2 as a possible D gene (7 bases). V lost 6 bases, J lost 7 bases, and 11 bases lay in between. This CDR3 contains 12 residues. CDR1 and CDR2 (germline): MNHGY, SVAAGI. CDR3 loop: CASRRGGYTQYF. The CDR3 nucleotides are TGTGCCAGCAGGAGGGGGGGCTATACGCAGTATTTT.

Many counts were recorded for this clonotype. As DNA, the CDR3 is TGCAGCGTTGTGGGCAGACCCCTTGTCTATGGCTACACCTTC. This sequence encodes CSVVGRPLVYGYTF. V usage is TRBV29-1 and J usage is TRBJ1-2; the D is unclear. Deletions cut 4 bases from V and 4 bases from J, with 16 bases between. Germline V lookup: CDR1 SQVTM, CDR2 ANQGSEA. The CDR3 is 14 residues long.

This clonotype appeared a single time. A read error is the likely source, as a far larger clone sits one nucleotide away. The rearrangement links TRBV6-5 to TRBJ2-2, with D possibly matching TRBD1 (6 bases). Germline V gene data show CDR1 as MNHEY and CDR2 as SVGAGI. This CDR3 region has 14 residues. This CDR3 is CASRQGTNTWELFF. Written as DNA, the CDR3 is TGTGCCAGCAGACAGGGAACGAACACCTGGGAGCTGTTTTTT.

In the case of this clonotype: A read error may produce the germline difference seen at one junction end. The chain employs TRBV11-2 and TRBJ1-2; possible D gene TRBD1, 6 bases. Germline values: CDR1 SGHAT, CDR2 FQNNGV. The CDR3 is made up of 16 amino acids. In DNA form, the CDR3 reads TGTGCCAGCAGCTTAGTACAGAGGGTACAGGGCTATGGCCACACCTTC. It codes for CASSLVQRVQGYGHTF.

The table lists this clonotype with many counts. A much larger clone differs by one base, so this may be a read error. V usage is TRBV7-8 and J usage is TRBJ2-2; a possible D gene is TRBD2 (5 bases). Germline CDR1 SGHVS, CDR2 FQNEAQ. The CDR3 length is 13 residues. Trimming took 0 bases from V and 6 from J, leaving 5 bases between them. CDR3 DNA: TGTGCCAGCAGCTTAGCCGGGGCCGGGGAGCTGTTTTTT. Residues: CASSLAGAGELFF.

This clonotype has at least ten counts. This rearrangement joins TRBV9 to TRBJ2-3; D uncertain. The V gene lost 0 bases and the J gene lost 2 bases, with 4 bases spanning the gap. CDR3 length: 13 amino acids. Germline V gene data show CDR1 as SGDLS and CDR2 as YYNGEE. As DNA, the CDR3 is TGTGCCAGCAGCGTAGCGGCCACAGATACGCAGTATTTT. Its translation: CASSVAATDTQYF.

This clonotype was seen once. This is likely an artifact of a read error, given a far larger clone one base away. The rearrangement links TRBV9 to TRBJ2-5, with 10 bases identical to TRBD1. The J call may be wrong; the DNA end is better matched by TRBJ2-1. Germline V gene data show CDR1 as SGDLS and CDR2 as YYNGEE. The CDR3 has 17 residues. The CDR3 DNA reads as TGTGCCAGCAGCTCCAAATGGCCGGGACAGGGGCGGAATGAGCAGTTCTTC. Its protein product is CASSSKWPGQGRNEQFF.

This clonotype was recorded many times. Its ends do not fully match the called genes, so a read error is possible. The genes are TRBV9 and TRBJ2-1, with 9 bases matching TRBD1. The germline V gene has CDR1 SGDLS and CDR2 YYNGEE. This CDR3 is 17 amino acids long. The CDR3 coding sequence is TGTGCCAGCGGCGTAGAACCGTTGACAGGGGGATACAATGAGCAGTTCTTC. Protein sequence: CASGVEPLTGGYNEQFF. Drawing the rest from reference TRBV9 and TRBJ2-1, the complete variable domain is DSGVTQTPKHLITATGQRVTLRCSPRSGDLSVYWYQQSLDQGLQFLIQYYNGEERAKGNILERFSAQQFPDLHSELNLSSLELGDSALYFCASGVEPLTGGYNEQFFGPGTRLTVL.

This clonotype appeared many times. This chain joins TRBV6-1 and TRBJ1-4; perhaps TRBD1 as D (5 bases). From germline, CDR1 is MNHNS and CDR2 SASEGT. This CDR3 comprises 14 residues. Trimming pared 6 bases from V and 4 bases from J, leaving 12 bases between. CDR3 protein: CASRLGTGNEKLFF. The DNA of the CDR3 is TGTGCCAGCAGGCTCGGGACGGGTAATGAAAAACTGTTTTTT.

Comments on this clonotype: This is likely an artifact of a read error, given a far larger clone one base away. CDR3 nucleotides: TGTGCCAGCAGCAGGGGACTAGCGGGGAACGGGGAGCTGTTTTTT. Protein product: CASSRGLAGNGELFF. The chain couples TRBV2 to TRBJ2-2; the match to TRBD2 covers 13 bases. Trimming cost V 6 bases and J 7 bases; bases outside gene matches: 5. Looked up from germline, CDR1 is SNHLY and CDR2 is FYNNEI. The CDR3 has 15 amino acids.